A single sample is the source of the 10 T cell receptor beta chains below, sequenced in a study of T-cell reconstitution after alpha-beta-depleted transplantation in children. Unique molecular identifiers were incorporated into the prepared TCRbeta library. Each CDR3 protein is one row after TCRdb ran MiXCR on the PCR reads. Among about 400,000 distinct CDR3 sequences, about a fifth were seen once, and the ten largest hold less than 4.5%. Here the sequenced sample was PBMCs from the stem cell graft donor, taken from the stem cell graft. These receptors all stem from a human donor who donated a stem cell graft to a child with acute myeloid leukemia.

Only a few counts were recorded for this clonotype. The chain uses TRBV7-8 and TRBJ2-1; possible D gene TRBD2, 5 bases. Germline loops: CDR1 SGHVS, CDR2 FQNEAQ. The CDR3 consists of 14 residues. Trimming took 3 bases from V and 8 from J, leaving 14 bases between them. The CDR3 reads CASSFSRDSDEQFF. The CDR3 DNA sequence: TGTGCCAGCAGCTTCAGTAGAGATAGCGATGAGCAGTTCTTC.

This clonotype occurred a few times. The V call is TRBV29-1, the J call TRBJ2-7; 11 bases fit TRBD2. The junction had 21 bases not matched to a gene; V was cut back by 7 bases and J by 4 bases. Germline CDR1 reads SQVTM; CDR2 reads ANQGSEA. The CDR3 sequence is 18 residues long. CDR3 bases: TGCAGCGCCTTGAAGAGGCGGGTGACTAGCGGGACCTTTTACGAGCAGTACTTC. This translates into CSALKRRVTSGTFYEQYF.

This clonotype was seen a few times. The rearrangement links TRBV12-3 or TRBV12-4 to TRBJ2-3, with TRBD1 identical over 7 bases. This CDR3 has 15 amino acids. The trim removed 7 bases at V and 0 bases at J, leaving 7 bases unmatched. CDR3 protein: CASTSGQESTDTQYF. The CDR3, as DNA: TGTGCCAGCACCTCTGGACAGGAGAGCACAGATACGCAGTATTTT.

The genes are TRBV28 and TRBJ1-2; D unresolved. V lost 5 bases, J lost 2 bases, and 3 bases lay in between. CDR1 and CDR2 (germline): MDHEN, SYDVKM. The length of the CDR3 is 11 residues. CDR3 residues: CASSNNYGYTF. The CDR3 DNA sequence: TGTGCCAGCAGTAACAACTATGGCTACACCTTC.

This clonotype was detected a few times. The rearrangement uses TRBV5-1 and TRBJ2-7; 11 nucleotides line up with TRBD2. V lost 0 bases to trimming and J lost 0 bases; unmatched junction nucleotides: 8. Germline V gives CDR1 SGHRS, CDR2 YFSETQ. The CDR3 covers 18 residues. This chain's CDR3 is CASSLATASGRSSYEQYF. The CDR3 coding sequence is TGCGCCAGCAGCTTGGCCACGGCTAGCGGGAGGAGCTCCTACGAGCAGTACTTC.

This clonotype was seen only a few times. The chain couples TRBV24-1 to TRBJ2-1, with 7 bases matching TRBD1. This CDR3 has 15 residues. Germline V gene lookup returns CDR1 KGHDR and CDR2 SFDVKD. Trimming removed 7 bases from V and 4 bases from J; junction bases left unmatched: 9. The CDR3: CATSTGGRGYNEQFF. The CDR3 DNA reads as TGTGCCACCAGCACTGGGGGCAGGGGGTACAATGAGCAGTTCTTC.

This clonotype was counted ten times or more. The chain couples TRBV20-1 to TRBJ2-7; 7 bases line up with TRBD2. Germline V gives CDR1 DFQATT, CDR2 SNEGSKA (reference sequence). The junction had 5 bases not matched to a gene; V was cut back by 6 bases and J by 0 bases. The CDR3 extends over 13 amino acids. The CDR3 sequence: CSAISGYSYEQYF. CDR3 nucleotide sequence: TGCAGTGCCATTAGCGGGTACTCCTACGAGCAGTACTTC.

This clonotype was seen a few times. This chain connects TRBV20-1 to TRBJ2-7, with 10 nucleotides matching TRBD1. CDR3 length: 14 residues. Unmatched junction bases numbered 4, after V lost 1 base and J lost 4 bases. Germline loops: CDR1 DFQATT, CDR2 SNEGSKA (reference sequence). This CDR3 reads CSARVWGQGYEQYF. The DNA of the CDR3 is TGCAGTGCTAGAGTATGGGGACAGGGGTACGAGCAGTACTTC.

This clonotype has only a few counts. CDR3 protein: CSVAGGSYSGNTIYF. The DNA of the CDR3 is TGCAGCGTTGCGGGTGGATCGTACTCTGGAAACACCATATATTTT. The J gene is TRBJ1-3, the V gene TRBV29-1; D remains ambiguous. The V and J ends lost 4 bases and 0 bases respectively, with 13 bases between them. CDR1 SQVTM and CDR2 ANQGSEA come from the germline V gene. This CDR3 is 15 amino acids long.

This chain links TRBV5-1 with TRBJ2-7; either TRBD1 or TRBD2 may supply D (5 bases each). CDR1 and CDR2 (germline): SGHRS, YFSETQ. The CDR3 has 13 residues. V was trimmed by 0 bases and J by 8 bases, leaving 12 bases between them. The CDR3 DNA is TGCGCCAGCAGCTTGGAAGGGACCGACCAGCAGTACTTC. It translates to CASSLEGTDQQYF.